This T cell receptor (beta chain) was recorded in a study of T cells in Graves' hyperthyroidism and ophthalmopathy. The study based diagnoses on clinical symptoms, serum thyroxine and TRAb, thyroid ultrasound and orbital computed tomography. The CDR3 is 12 residues long. Per the germline V gene, CDR1 is SGDLS and CDR2 is YYNGEE. The CDR3 regions of TCR beta were amplified from RNA transcripts. HTBI primers were employed in a first-round RT-PCR of the TCR CDR3. TCRdb reprocessed the multiplex PCR reads with MiXCR, giving one entry per CDR3 protein. The sample records about 700,000 distinct CDR3 sequences, less than 45% being singletons.

The sample was peripheral blood or thyroid tissue (not recorded which). This clonotype was sampled from an adult man with Graves' disease, either hyperthyroidism or ophthalmopathy (not recorded which). This rearrangement joins TRBV9 to TRBJ1-2, with D maybe TRBD1 (5 bases). CDR3 sequence: CASLYQGGGYTF. DNA for the CDR3: TGTGCTAGCCTCTACCAGGGCGGCGGCTACACCTTC.